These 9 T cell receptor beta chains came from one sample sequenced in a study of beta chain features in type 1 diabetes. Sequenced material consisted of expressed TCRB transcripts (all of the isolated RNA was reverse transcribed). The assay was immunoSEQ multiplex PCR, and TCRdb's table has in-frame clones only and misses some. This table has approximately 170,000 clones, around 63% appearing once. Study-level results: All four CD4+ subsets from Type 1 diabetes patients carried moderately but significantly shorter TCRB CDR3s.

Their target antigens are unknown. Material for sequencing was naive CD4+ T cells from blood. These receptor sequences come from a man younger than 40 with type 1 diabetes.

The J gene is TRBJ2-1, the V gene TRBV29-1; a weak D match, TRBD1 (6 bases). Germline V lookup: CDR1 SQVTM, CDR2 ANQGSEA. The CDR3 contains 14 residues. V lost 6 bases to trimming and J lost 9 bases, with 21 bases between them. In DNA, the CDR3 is TGCAGCGTCAATCAGGACAGCCCCTTTGGTGAGCAGTTCTTC. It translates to CSVNQDSPFGEQFF.

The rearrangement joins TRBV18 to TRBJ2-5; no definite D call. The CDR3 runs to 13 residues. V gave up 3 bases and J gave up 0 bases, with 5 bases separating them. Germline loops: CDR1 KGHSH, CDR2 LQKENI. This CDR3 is CASSPFNQETQYF. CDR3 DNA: TGTGCCAGCTCACCGTTCAACCAAGAGACCCAGTACTTC.

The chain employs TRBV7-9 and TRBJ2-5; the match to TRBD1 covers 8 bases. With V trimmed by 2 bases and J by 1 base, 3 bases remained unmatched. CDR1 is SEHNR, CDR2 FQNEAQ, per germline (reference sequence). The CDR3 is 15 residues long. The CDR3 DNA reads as TGTGCCAGCAGCTTACTCGGACAGGGCCAAGAGACCCAGTACTTC. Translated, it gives CASSLLGQGQETQYF.

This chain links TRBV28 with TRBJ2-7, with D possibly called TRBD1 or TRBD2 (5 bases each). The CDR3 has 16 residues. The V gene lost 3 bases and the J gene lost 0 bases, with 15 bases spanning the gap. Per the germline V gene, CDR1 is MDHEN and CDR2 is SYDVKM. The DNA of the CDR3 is TGTGCCAGCAGTTTCATCCGGGACGCCAGCTCCTACGAGCAGTACTTC. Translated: CASSFIRDASSYEQYF.

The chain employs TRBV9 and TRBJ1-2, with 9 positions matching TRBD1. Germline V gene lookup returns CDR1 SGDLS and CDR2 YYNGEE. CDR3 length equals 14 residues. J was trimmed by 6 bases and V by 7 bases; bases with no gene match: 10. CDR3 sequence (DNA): TGTGCCAGCCGGCGGACAGGGGAATGGAATGGCTACACCTTC. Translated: CASRRTGEWNGYTF.

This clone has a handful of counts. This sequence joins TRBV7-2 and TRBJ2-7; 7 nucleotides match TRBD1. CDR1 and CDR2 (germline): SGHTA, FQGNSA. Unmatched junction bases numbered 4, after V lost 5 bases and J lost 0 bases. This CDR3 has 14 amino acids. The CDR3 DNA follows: TGTGCCAGCAGCCCCGGGACAGTCTCCTACGAGCAGTACTTC. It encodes CASSPGTVSYEQYF.

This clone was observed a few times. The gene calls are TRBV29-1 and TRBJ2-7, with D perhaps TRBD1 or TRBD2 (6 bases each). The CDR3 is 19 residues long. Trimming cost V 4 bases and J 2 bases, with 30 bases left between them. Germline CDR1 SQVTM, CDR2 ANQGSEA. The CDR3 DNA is TGCAGCGTTGGGAAGGCCCAGGGGCAGGGACTCTGGGGGGCCTACGAGCAGTACTTC. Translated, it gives CSVGKAQGQGLWGAYEQYF.

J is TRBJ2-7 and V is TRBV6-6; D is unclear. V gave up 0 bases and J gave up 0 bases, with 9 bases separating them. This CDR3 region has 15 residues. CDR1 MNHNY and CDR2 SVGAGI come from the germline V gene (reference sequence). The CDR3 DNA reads TGTGCCAGCAGTTACTCGTCACTGCTCTCCTACGAGCAGTACTTC. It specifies CASSYSSLLSYEQYF.

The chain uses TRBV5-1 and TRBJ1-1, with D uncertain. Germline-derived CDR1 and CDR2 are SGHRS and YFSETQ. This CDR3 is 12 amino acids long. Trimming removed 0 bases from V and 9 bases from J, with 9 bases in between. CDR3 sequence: CASSLEPEKAFF. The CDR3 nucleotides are TGCGCCAGCAGCTTGGAACCGGAGAAAGCTTTCTTT.